The source of this T cell receptor beta chain is a study of cytomegalovirus exposure and HLA in healthy donors. V was clipped by 6 bases and J by 4 bases, with 15 bases between them. The CDR3 covers 14 residues. From germline, CDR1 is SGHNT and CDR2 YENEEA. It was with 60 Vbeta and 13 Jbeta primers that the PCR ran. Generated by immunoSEQ multiplex PCR, the TCRdb table keeps only in-frame clones and is missing some. The data show 40,000 to 50,000 clones, and the top ten clones hold about 1.8%. Input material: PBMCs. This clonotype was obtained from a woman aged 25 to 39 in good health and CMV-seronegative. The V call is TRBV11-3, the J call TRBJ1-1; perhaps TRBD1 as D (6 bases). The DNA of the CDR3 is TGTGCCAGCAGTCCCAGCCCAGGGGTCACTGAAGCTTTCTTT. It is translated as CASSPSPGVTEAFF.